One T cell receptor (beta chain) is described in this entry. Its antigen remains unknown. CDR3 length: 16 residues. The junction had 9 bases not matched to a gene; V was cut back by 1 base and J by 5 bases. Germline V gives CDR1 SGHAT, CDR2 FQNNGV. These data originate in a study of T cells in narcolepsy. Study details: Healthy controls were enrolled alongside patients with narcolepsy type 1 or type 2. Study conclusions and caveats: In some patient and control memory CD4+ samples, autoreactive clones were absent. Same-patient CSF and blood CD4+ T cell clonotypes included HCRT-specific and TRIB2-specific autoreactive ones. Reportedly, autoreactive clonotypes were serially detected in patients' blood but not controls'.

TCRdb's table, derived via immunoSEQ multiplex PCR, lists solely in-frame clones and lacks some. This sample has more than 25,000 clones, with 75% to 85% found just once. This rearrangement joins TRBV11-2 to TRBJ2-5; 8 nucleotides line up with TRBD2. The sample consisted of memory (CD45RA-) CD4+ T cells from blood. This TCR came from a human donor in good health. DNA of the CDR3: TGTGCCAGCAGCTTAGGAGGCTTCGGCGGGAGGGAGACCCAGTACTTC. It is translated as CASSLGGFGGRETQYF. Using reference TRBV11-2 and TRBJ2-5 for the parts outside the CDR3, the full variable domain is EAGVAQSPRYKIIEKRQSVAFWCNPISGHATLYWYQQILGQGPKLLIQFQNNGVVDDSQLPKDRFSAERLKGVDSTLKIQPAKLEDSAVYLCASSLGGFGGRETQYFGPGTRLLVL.